The 30 T cell receptor beta chains presented below share a single source sample, sequenced in a study of blood T cell repertoires in COVID-19. Libraries were prepared by immunoSEQ multiplex PCR; TCRdb keeps only in-frame clonotypes and omits some of them. The data show over 150,000 clones, with roughly four fifths seen just once and about 12% held by the top ten. Input material: PBMCs or T cells enriched from blood (not recorded which). These receptors were obtained from a man aged 35 to 55 who had recovered from COVID-19.

The chain carries TRBV11-2 and TRBJ2-7; TRBD2 might be the D (5 bases). CDR1 and CDR2 (germline): SGHAT, FQNNGV. V was pared by 1 base and J by 5 bases, with 6 bases between. The CDR3 loop spans 12 amino acids. Here the CDR3 DNA reads TGTGCCAGCAGCTTAGCCGGGAACGAGCAGTACTTC. Amino acids: CASSLAGNEQYF.

Here the CDR3 reads CASSLVSSGTDTQYF. CDR3 bases: TGCGCCAGCAGCTTGGTAAGCAGCGGCACAGATACGCAGTATTTT. This chain connects TRBV5-1 to TRBJ2-3; D unresolved. Per germline, CDR1 SGHRS and CDR2 YFSETQ. Deletions cut 0 bases from V and 1 base from J, with 9 bases between. CDR3 length equals 15 residues.

The chain has TRBV5-1 and TRBJ1-5; 8 bases are shared with TRBD1. The CDR3 loop spans 15 amino acids. V was clipped by 4 bases and J by 5 bases; unmatched bases: 8. Germline lookup yields CDR1 SGHRS and CDR2 YFSETQ. DNA of the CDR3: TGCGCCAGCAGCATACAGGGGGAGAAAGATCAGCCCCAGCATTTT. It specifies CASSIQGEKDQPQHF.

The gene calls are TRBV5-1 and TRBJ1-3; a possible D gene is TRBD1 (5 bases). Trimming removed 6 bases from V and 1 base from J, with 8 bases in between. Germline CDR1 is SGHRS and CDR2 is YFSETQ. This CDR3 contains 13 residues. Here the CDR3 DNA reads TGCGCCAGCAACGGGGGTTCTGGAAACACCATATATTTT. This translates into CASNGGSGNTIYF.

CDR3 in DNA: TGTGCCAGCAGCCCAGACGGGGGAAGCAATCAGCCCCAGCATTTT. It translates to CASSPDGGSNQPQHF. The J gene is TRBJ1-5, the V gene TRBV11-3, with D possibly matching TRBD1 (5 bases). The V gene's germline CDR1 is SGHNT and CDR2 YENEEA. V lost 5 bases, J lost 1 base, and 12 bases lay in between. This CDR3 is built from 15 residues.

The chain is built from TRBV14 and TRBJ2-1; 8 bases fit TRBD2. Germline V gives CDR1 SGHDN, CDR2 FVKESK. V shed 1 base and J 7 bases; nucleotides not matched to a gene: 9. CDR3 size: 16 residues. The CDR3 loop is CASSQGLGTSRNEQFF. DNA of the CDR3: TGTGCCAGCAGCCAAGGGTTGGGGACTAGTAGAAATGAGCAGTTCTTC.

The chain has TRBV9 and TRBJ1-5, with D uncertain. The CDR3 is made up of 15 amino acids. In germline, CDR1 is SGDLS, CDR2 YYNGEE. V lost 1 base and J 6 bases, leaving 14 bases between the germline ends. CDR3 bases: TGTGCCAGCAGCGTAAGCGGTTCTTGGGGTCAGCCCCAGCATTTT. It specifies CASSVSGSWGQPQHF.

This clone came up once. V usage is TRBV4-3 and J usage is TRBJ2-5; 11 positions agree with TRBD1. CDR1 is LGHNA and CDR2 is YSLEER in the germline V gene. The CDR3 sequence is 18 residues long. V dropped 1 base and J dropped 4; count of bases not matched to a gene: 11. The CDR3 bases are TGCGCCAGCAGCCAAGGGACGGACAGGGGGCGAGGGGGAGAGACCCAGTACTTC. Its translation is CASSQGTDRGRGGETQYF.

The genes are TRBV3-1 (or the pseudogene TRBV3-2) and TRBJ2-1; TRBD2 matches 7 bases. V trimming: 4 bases; J trimming: 2 bases; junction bases outside the gene matches: 2. CDR3 length: 14 residues. Germline V gene lookup returns CDR1 LGHDT and CDR2 YNNKEL (reference sequence). Written as DNA, the CDR3 is TGTGCCAGCAGCCTCGGGACTACCTACAATGAGCAGTTCTTC. This encodes CASSLGTTYNEQFF.

In its sample, this clone was seen a few times. The V and J genes are TRBV9 and TRBJ1-3; D unresolved. Germline CDR1 and CDR2: SGDLS and YYNGEE. The germline V and J ends were trimmed by 4 bases and 3 bases, with 11 bases remaining between them. CDR3 length: 14 amino acids. This CDR3 reads CASSYSGDGNTIYF. CDR3 in DNA: TGTGCCAGCAGCTATAGCGGGGATGGAAACACCATATATTTT.

The rearrangement links TRBV5-1 to TRBJ2-5; 12 bases line up with TRBD2. CDR1 and CDR2 (germline): SGHRS, YFSETQ. The trim removed 6 bases at V and 4 bases at J, leaving 7 bases unmatched. The CDR3 has 15 amino acids. CDR3 in amino acids: CASTPLAGGSETQYF. The CDR3, as DNA: TGCGCCAGCACCCCACTAGCGGGAGGATCAGAGACCCAGTACTTC.

This chain links TRBV6-2 or TRBV6-3 with TRBJ1-1; 8 bases are a match to TRBD1. The CDR3 contains 15 residues. CDR1 MNHEY and CDR2 SVGEGT come from the germline V gene. V lost 2 bases to trimming and J lost 11 bases; unmatched junction nucleotides: 13. The CDR3 sequence: CASSYTGGLPPGAFF. The CDR3 DNA sequence: TGTGCCAGCAGTTACACAGGGGGTCTACCACCTGGGGCTTTCTTT.

The chain links TRBV19 to TRBJ2-7; 10 nucleotides agree with TRBD1. The trim removed 1 base at V and 4 bases at J, leaving 4 bases unmatched. The length of the CDR3 is 15 residues. Looked up from germline, CDR1 is LNHDA and CDR2 is SQIVND (reference sequence). The CDR3 nucleotides are TGTGCCAGTAGTATAGGACAGGGGGCGGCTTACGAGCAGTACGTC. It encodes CASSIGQGAAYEQYV.

This chain uses TRBV2 with TRBJ2-3; TRBD1 matches 8 bases. CDR3 size: 13 residues. The junction had 8 bases not matched to a gene; V was cut back by 7 bases and J by 8 bases. CDR1 and CDR2 (germline): SNHLY, FYNNEI. CDR3 nucleotide sequence: TGTGCCAGCAACCCGACAGGGGATCCTACGCAGTATTTT. Protein product: CASNPTGDPTQYF.

Here the CDR3 reads CASSSGLAPSTDTQYF. The CDR3 bases are TGCGCCAGCAGCTCCGGACTAGCGCCTAGCACAGATACGCAGTATTTT. The V gene is TRBV5-1, the J gene TRBJ2-3, with TRBD2 matching over 9 bases. Germline CDR1 SGHRS, CDR2 YFSETQ. V was clipped by 3 bases and J by 0 bases; unmatched bases: 5. CDR3 length equals 16 residues.

As DNA, the CDR3 is TGTGCCAGCAGCTCTCCTCGGGGGAGAGAGACCCAGTACTTC. Protein sequence: CASSSPRGRETQYF. This rearrangement joins TRBV5-8 to TRBJ2-5; maybe TRBD2 (6 bases). Germline values: CDR1 SGHTS, CDR2 YDEGEE. V was trimmed by 3 bases and J by 4 bases, leaving 13 bases between them. This CDR3 region has 14 residues.

This clone turned up a few times. The chain uses TRBV24-1 and TRBJ2-7, with TRBD2 as a possible D gene (5 bases). Deletions cut 0 bases from V and 0 bases from J, with 32 bases between. This CDR3 region has 23 residues. Germline-derived CDR1 and CDR2 are KGHDR and SFDVKD. The chain's CDR3 is CATSDLLLRRGLGAIPSSYEQYV. CDR3 coding DNA: TGTGCCACCAGTGATTTGCTCCTTCGCCGTGGTTTGGGAGCCATACCGAGCTCCTACGAGCAGTACGTC.

The gene calls are TRBV3-1 (or the pseudogene TRBV3-2) and TRBJ1-6, with a weak D call TRBD1 (5 bases). Trimming stripped 2 bases from V and 9 bases from J, with 14 bases between. This CDR3 contains 15 residues. The V gene's germline CDR1 is LGHDT and CDR2 YNNKEL (reference sequence). The CDR3 bases are TGTGCCAGCAGCCAATTTCAGGGTGCTGTTTCACCCCTCCACTTT. Residues: CASSQFQGAVSPLHF.

This clone has more than one count but fewer than ten. The CDR3 here is CSVQITGGAAAFF. DNA of the CDR3: TGCAGCGTTCAAATTACAGGGGGCGCGGCCGCTTTCTTT. V and J are TRBV29-1 and TRBJ1-1; 9 positions match TRBD1. V shed 5 bases, J shed 11 bases, and the junction held 12 bases outside the gene matches. Germline assignment: CDR1 SQVTM and CDR2 ANQGSEA. This CDR3 is 13 amino acids long.

This chain joins TRBV3-1 (or the pseudogene TRBV3-2) and TRBJ1-1, with 9 bases that match TRBD1. The CDR3 is 15 amino acids. Germline V gene data show CDR1 as LGHDT and CDR2 as YNNKEL (reference sequence). Losses at the gene ends were 4 bases for V and 6 bases for J; bases not matched to a gene: 9. CDR3 sequence (DNA): TGTGCCAGCAGCCCCTGGACAGGGGATCAGTCTGAAGCTTTCTTT. This sequence encodes CASSPWTGDQSEAFF.

V usage is TRBV3-1 (or the pseudogene TRBV3-2) and J usage is TRBJ2-1, with TRBD2 as a possible D gene (6 bases). Germline lookup yields CDR1 LGHDT and CDR2 YNNKEL (reference sequence). This CDR3 comprises 13 residues. The germline V and J ends were trimmed by 2 bases and 10 bases, with 12 bases remaining between them. This CDR3 reads CASSQRAGGEQFF. Written as DNA, the CDR3 is TGTGCCAGCAGCCAAAGGGCCGGGGGAGAGCAGTTCTTC.

The V and J genes are TRBV7-8 and TRBJ1-1; 8 bases fit TRBD1. The V gene end was trimmed by 5 bases and the J gene end by 5 bases; junction bases not matched to a gene: 4. Germline V CDR1 and CDR2: SGHVS, FQNEAQ. CDR3 size: 13 residues. The CDR3 loop reads CASSATGVTEAFF. The CDR3 bases are TGTGCCAGCAGCGCGACAGGGGTTACTGAAGCTTTCTTT.

The CDR3 region has the DNA TGTGCCAGCAGCTTAGGGGCGGGGCTCGGGGATACGCAGTATTTT. This gives the protein CASSLGAGLGDTQYF. The chain carries TRBV11-2 and TRBJ2-3, with D possibly TRBD2 on 6 matching bases. The germline CDR1 and CDR2 sequences are SGHAT and FQNNGV. V lost 1 base to trimming and J lost 6 bases, with 14 bases between them. This CDR3 has 15 residues.

The chain recombines TRBV7-2 with TRBJ2-7; D perhaps matches TRBD1 (7 bases). V was clipped by 1 base and J by 5 bases, with 24 bases between them. The germline gives CDR1 SGHTA, CDR2 FQGNSA. This CDR3 contains 18 residues. The CDR3 protein is CASSLVGGSETGWHEQYF. The CDR3 nucleotides are TGTGCCAGCAGCTTAGTGGGGGGATCGGAGACAGGGTGGCACGAGCAGTACTTC.

The chain couples TRBV9 to TRBJ2-3; tentative D call: TRBD2 (6 bases). V lost 0 bases to trimming and J lost 1 base, with 12 bases between them. This CDR3 contains 16 residues. The V gene's germline CDR1 is SGDLS and CDR2 YYNGEE. CDR3 DNA sequence: TGTGCCAGCAGCGTAGGGTCGCGGGACGGCACAGATACGCAGTATTTT. This gives the protein CASSVGSRDGTDTQYF.

This chain's CDR3 is CATSRDSGRGEETQYF. CDR3 nucleotides: TGTGCCACCAGCAGAGACTCAGGCAGGGGGGAAGAGACCCAGTACTTC. This rearrangement joins TRBV15 to TRBJ2-5; D is possibly TRBD1 (7 bases). The V and J ends lost 0 bases and 3 bases respectively, with 14 bases between them. This CDR3 has 16 residues. CDR1 is LNHNV and CDR2 is YYDKDF in the germline V gene (reference sequence).

The chain joins TRBV4-2 to TRBJ1-2, with TRBD1 matching 10 bases. Losses at the gene ends were 1 base for V and 1 base for J; bases not matched to a gene: 3. The CDR3 spans 16 residues. Looked up from germline, CDR1 is LGHNA and CDR2 is YNFKEQ. This CDR3 is CASSQGGQGNNYGYTF. In DNA, the CDR3 is TGTGCCAGCAGCCAAGGGGGACAGGGGAATAACTATGGCTACACCTTC.

This rearrangement joins TRBV5-1 to TRBJ1-1; D gene ambiguous. CDR1 is SGHRS and CDR2 is YFSETQ in the germline V gene. V was trimmed by 4 bases and J by 5 bases, leaving 9 bases between them. CDR3 length: 12 amino acids. The CDR3 nucleotides read TGCGCCAGCAGCGCGCCGGGGACTGAAGCTTTCTTT. This sequence encodes CASSAPGTEAFF.

The chain joins TRBV5-1 to TRBJ1-5; tentatively, D is TRBD1 (6 bases). The V and J ends lost 0 bases and 7 bases respectively, with 14 bases between them. CDR1 is SGHRS and CDR2 is YFSETQ in the germline V gene. This CDR3 contains 15 residues. Here the CDR3 reads CASSLEGVLGQPQHF. Here the CDR3 DNA reads TGCGCCAGCAGCTTGGAGGGGGTCCTCGGGCAGCCCCAGCATTTT.

The chain couples TRBV28 to TRBJ2-4; 9 bases line up with TRBD1. Trimming removed 1 base from V and 8 bases from J; junction bases left unmatched: 9. CDR3 length equals 16 residues. Per germline, CDR1 MDHEN and CDR2 SYDVKM. CDR3: CASSLSSTGGKDIQYF. DNA of the CDR3: TGTGCCAGCAGTTTATCCTCAACAGGGGGCAAGGACATTCAGTACTTC. The complete variable domain, with remaining parts taken from reference TRBV28 and TRBJ2-4, reads DVKVTQSSRYLVKRTGEKVFLECVQDMDHENMFWYRQDPGLGLRLIYFSYDVKMKEKGDIPEGYSVSREKKERFSLILESASTNQTSMYLCASSLSSTGGKDIQYFGAGTRLSVL.